A selection of T cell receptor beta chains follows, all from one sample in a study of T cell responses to AZD1222 COVID-19 vaccine. Measured with immunoSEQ multiplex PCR; TCRdb has only the in-frame clones, and not every one. The sample consists of some 92,000 clones, 91% of them appearing once. The source was peripheral blood, collected on day 0 of AZD1222 vaccination. The source is an adult in good health. Each CDR3 is given with its conserved first and last residue. The D gene is left open where the match is weak. Clone size is shown for a subset of rows, as once, few, many or a class of expanded clone.

size	D	J	V	CDR3	DNA
once	.	TRBJ2-3	TRBV27	CASSLYVGGSTDTQYF	TGTGCCAGCAGTTTATATGTGGGCGGGAGCACAGATACGCAGTATTTT
.	.	TRBJ2-1	TRBV21-1	CASSPRRGPYNEQFF	TGTGCCAGCAGCCCCCGGCGCGGGCCCTACAATGAGCAGTTCTTC
.	.	TRBJ2-4	TRBV4-1	CASRGQPLAKNIQYF	TGCGCCAGCAGGGGACAACCTCTAGCCAAAAACATTCAGTACTTC
.	TRBD1	TRBJ1-4	TRBV30	CACPTGAGEKLFF	TGTGCCTGTCCGACAGGGGCTGGGGAAAAACTGTTTTTT
.	.	TRBJ1-5	TRBV4-3	CASSQGQSYQPQHF	TGCGCCAGCAGCCAAGGACAGAGCTATCAGCCCCAGCATTTT
.	.	TRBJ2-2	TRBV7-2	CAGRPRGGTGELFF	TGTGCCGGCCGGCCCCGGGGAGGCACCGGGGAGCTGTTTTTT
.	.	TRBJ1-3	TRBV19	CASRPEGNTIYF	TGTGCCAGTAGGCCCGAAGGAAACACCATATATTTT
.	.	TRBJ2-2	TRBV5-3	CARSLGRGDTGELFF	TGTGCCAGAAGCTTGGGCAGGGGCGACACCGGGGAGCTGTTTTTT
.	.	TRBJ1-2	TRBV30	CAWSPVGGGYTF	TGTGCCTGGAGCCCCGTGGGGGGTGGCTACACCTTC
few	.	TRBJ2-7	TRBV5-1	CASSSDISGEQYF	TGCGCCAGCAGCTCAGACATTTCTGGGGAGCAGTACTTC
.	.	TRBJ1-2	TRBV2	CASNGWSGYGYTF	TGTGCCAGCAATGGATGGAGCGGCTATGGCTACACCTTC
once	.	TRBJ1-1	TRBV10-3	CAISQGMGTEAFF	TGTGCCATCAGCCAGGGGATGGGAACTGAAGCTTTCTTT
.	.	TRBJ1-5	TRBV2	CASSHGGTSNQPQHF	TGTGCCAGCAGCCACGGGGGGACGAGCAATCAGCCCCAGCATTTT
.	.	TRBJ1-2	TRBV6-5	CASSHESGYGYTF	TGTGCCAGCAGTCATGAATCGGGCTATGGCTACACCTTC
.	.	TRBJ2-2	TRBV11-1	CASSLPVGNTGELFF	TGTGCCAGCAGCTTGCCGGTCGGAAACACCGGGGAGCTGTTTTTT
.	.	TRBJ2-7	TRBV27	CASSSMEEQYF	TGTGCCAGCAGTAGTATGGAAGAGCAGTACTTC
.	.	TRBJ1-6	TRBV18	CANRATEDSPLHF	TGTGCCAACCGGGCCACGGAGGATTCACCCCTCCACTTT
.	.	TRBJ1-2	TRBV7-2	CASSPTSSGYTF	TGTGCCAGCAGCCCGACCTCTTCCGGCTACACCTTC
.	TRBD1	TRBJ2-5	TRBV19	CASSMTGGFPQETQYF	TGTGCCAGTAGTATGACAGGGGGATTCCCCCAAGAGACCCAGTACTTC